The entry below gives a single T cell receptor beta chain sequence along with its context. Its antigen is not yet known. Base qualities are missing; no much larger clone stands one base away. These data come from a study of blood T cell repertoires in COVID-19 (dated by TCRdb to 2018 to 2021). About the study as a whole: The collaborator samples originated in the United States, Italy and Spain and spanned the acute and convalescent phases of COVID-19. The prospective study material was composed of cDNA or gDNA derived from T cells, B-cell-depleted T cells, or PBMCs. The dataset comprised deeply sampled blood TCRbeta repertoires from subjects exposed to, actively infected with, or recovered from COVID-19. The repertoires were released in a freely available public database intended as a resource for research on the immune response to SARS-CoV-2. Samples were obtained from the ongoing ImmuneRACE study (first 160 participants) and from 950 to 1,500 subjects provided by 6 global collaborators. Sample metadata almost always included a de-identified subject ID, COVID-19 status, age in years and sex. Where HLA class I and class II types were available, the types were taken from metadata supplied by the sample provider, not from assay-based typing.

What the research found in general, with its limitations: The quantity of clinical and demographic metadata differed by source and by participant and was supplied without curation.

Collaborating institutions collected whole blood in K2EDTA tubes following their own protocols. For TCRbeta analysis, collaborator samples were shipped as frozen whole blood, as isolated PBMCs, or as DNA extracted from either sample type. TCRbeta CDR3 regions were amplified from genomic DNA by means of the immunoSEQ Assay, a bias-controlled multiplex PCR. The original pipeline was this. The number of nucleated cells in each sample was estimated from the amplification of reference gene primers within the assay. Sequence reads were collapsed and filtered to measure the absolute abundance of every unique TCRbeta CDR3 rearrangement. For each sample, productive Simpson clonality was calculated as the square root of Simpson's diversity index across productive rearrangements. Here the immuneACCESS table is served through TCRdb, limited to in-frame sequences with V and J called. Missing clones are a known gap in these copies; in checked studies unresolved V genes cover under half, and the rest lacks a known reason. V and J calls and clone size are those listed in that table; D and trimming were worked out from the DNA. The sample table contains under 130,000 clones; only one count was recorded for approximately 84% of them. The leading ten clones occupy 2.1% of the sample.

Sequenced input: peripheral blood. This receptor was obtained from a human donor in a cohort sampled during active COVID-19.

In nucleotides, the sequence is TGTGCCACCAGTGATTTGAGCTACAGGGGAGAGACCCAGTACTTC. The encoded protein is CATSDLSYRGETQYF. The rearrangement combines TRBV24-1 with TRBJ2-5; TRBD1 agrees with 7 junctional bases. V loses 0 bases at its end and J loses 4 bases; junction bases beyond the gene matches: 4. Inclusive of the bounding cysteine and phenylalanine, the CDR3 is 15 residues long. Just CDR3 DNA is preserved here, 45 bases in frame from base 1. CDR1 and CDR2 are read off the germline V gene as KGHDR and SFDVKD.